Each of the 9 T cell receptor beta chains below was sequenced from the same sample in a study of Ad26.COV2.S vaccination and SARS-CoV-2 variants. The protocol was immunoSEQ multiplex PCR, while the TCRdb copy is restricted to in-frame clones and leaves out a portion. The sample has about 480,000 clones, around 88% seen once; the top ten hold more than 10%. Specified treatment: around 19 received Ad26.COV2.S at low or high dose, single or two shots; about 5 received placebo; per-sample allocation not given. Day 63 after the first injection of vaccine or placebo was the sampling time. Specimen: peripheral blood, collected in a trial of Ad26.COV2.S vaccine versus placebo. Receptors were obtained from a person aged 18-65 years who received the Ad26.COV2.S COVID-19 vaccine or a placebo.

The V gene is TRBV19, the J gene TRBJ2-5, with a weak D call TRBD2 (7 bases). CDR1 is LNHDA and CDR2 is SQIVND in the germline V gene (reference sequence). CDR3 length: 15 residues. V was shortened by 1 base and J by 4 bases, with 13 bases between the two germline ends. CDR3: CASSIGRGAGETQYF. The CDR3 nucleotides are TGTGCCAGTAGTATAGGCCGGGGGGCTGGAGAGACCCAGTACTTC. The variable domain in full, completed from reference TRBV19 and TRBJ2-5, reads DGGITQSPKYLFRKEGQNVTLSCEQNLNHDAMYWYRQDPGQGLRLIYYSQIVNDFQKGDIAEGYSVSREKKESFPLTVTSAQKNPTAFYLCASSIGRGAGETQYFGPGTRLLVL.

The CDR3 region is CASSWMTSGSIFTDTQYF. In nucleotides, the CDR3 is TGTGCCAGCAGCTGGATGACTAGCGGGAGTATTTTCACAGATACGCAGTATTTT. The genes are TRBV7-2 and TRBJ2-3; TRBD2 aligns across 12 bases. Germline CDR1 reads SGHTA; CDR2 reads FQGNSA. Unmatched junction bases numbered 10, after V lost 4 bases and J lost 2 bases. This CDR3 is 18 amino acids long.

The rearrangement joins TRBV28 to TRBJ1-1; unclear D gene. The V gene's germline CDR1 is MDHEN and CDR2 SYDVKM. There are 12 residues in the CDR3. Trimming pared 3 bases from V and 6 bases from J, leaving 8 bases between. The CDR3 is CASSFPSPEAFF. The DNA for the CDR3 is TGTGCCAGCAGTTTCCCGTCTCCTGAAGCTTTCTTT.

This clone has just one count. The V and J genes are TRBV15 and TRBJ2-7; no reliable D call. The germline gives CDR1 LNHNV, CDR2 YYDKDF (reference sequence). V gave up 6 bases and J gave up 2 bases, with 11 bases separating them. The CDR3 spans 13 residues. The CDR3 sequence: CATSSQHTYEQYF. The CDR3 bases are TGTGCCACCAGTTCGCAGCATACCTACGAGCAGTACTTC.

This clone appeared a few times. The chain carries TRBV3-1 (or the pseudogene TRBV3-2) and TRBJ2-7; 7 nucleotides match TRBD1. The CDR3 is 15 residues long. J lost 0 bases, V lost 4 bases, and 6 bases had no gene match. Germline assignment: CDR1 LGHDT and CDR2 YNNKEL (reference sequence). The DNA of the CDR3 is TGTGCCAGCAGCCCACTCAGGGGGTCCTCCTACGAGCAGTACTTC. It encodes CASSPLRGSSYEQYF.

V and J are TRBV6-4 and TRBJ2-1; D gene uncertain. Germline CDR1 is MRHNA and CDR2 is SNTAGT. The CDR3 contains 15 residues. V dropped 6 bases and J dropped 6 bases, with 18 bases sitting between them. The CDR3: CASSPEPVRANEQFF. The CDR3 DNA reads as TGTGCCAGCAGCCCGGAACCGGTCCGGGCCAATGAGCAGTTCTTC.

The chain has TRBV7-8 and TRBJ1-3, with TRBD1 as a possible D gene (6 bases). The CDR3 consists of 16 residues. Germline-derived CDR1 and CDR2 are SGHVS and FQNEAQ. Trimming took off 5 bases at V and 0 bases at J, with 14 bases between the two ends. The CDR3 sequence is CASSAERGFSGNTIYF. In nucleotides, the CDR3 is TGTGCCAGCAGCGCCGAAAGGGGGTTCTCTGGAAACACCATATATTTT.

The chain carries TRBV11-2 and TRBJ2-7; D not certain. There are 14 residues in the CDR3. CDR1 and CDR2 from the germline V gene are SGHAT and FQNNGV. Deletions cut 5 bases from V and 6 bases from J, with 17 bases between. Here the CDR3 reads CASSEPARMSEQYF. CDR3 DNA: TGTGCCAGCAGCGAACCGGCCCGTATGAGCGAGCAGTACTTC. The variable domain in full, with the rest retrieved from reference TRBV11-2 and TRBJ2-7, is EAGVAQSPRYKIIEKRQSVAFWCNPISGHATLYWYQQILGQGPKLLIQFQNNGVVDDSQLPKDRFSAERLKGVDSTLKIQPAKLEDSAVYLCASSEPARMSEQYFGPGTRLTVT.

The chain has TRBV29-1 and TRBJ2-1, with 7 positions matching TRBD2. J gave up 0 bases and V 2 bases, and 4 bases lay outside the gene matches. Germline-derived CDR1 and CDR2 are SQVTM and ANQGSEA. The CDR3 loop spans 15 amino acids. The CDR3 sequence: CSVELAEGSYNEQFF. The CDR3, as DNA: TGCAGCGTTGAACTAGCGGAGGGCTCCTACAATGAGCAGTTCTTC.